Listed below are T cell receptor beta chains from one sample, sequenced in a study of control samples from healthy donors and cancer patients. Clones were sequenced by immunoSEQ multiplex PCR, and TCRdb holds only the in-frame ones, with some missing. The data contain 90,000 to 100,000 clones, 88% of them seen just once; the ten biggest clones take up over 13%. Material for sequencing was blood. The receptors here all came from a woman in her sixties or seventies in good health. Each CDR3 is given with its conserved first and last residue. A D gene is named only where the DNA matches it firmly. Part of the rows lack a size; the others show once, few, many or a class for expanded clones.

TRBV12-3/TRBV12-4,TRBJ1-1,NA,few,TGTGCCAGCAGTTTACAGGGGAACACTGAAGCTTTCTTT,CASSLQGNTEAFF
TRBV5-5,TRBJ2-1,TRBD2,NA,TGTGCCAGCAGCTCGGGACTAGCGGGGCTAAGGGGTGGGGATGAGCAGTTCTTC,CASSSGLAGLRGGDEQFF
TRBV30,TRBJ1-2,NA,NA,TGTGCCTGGAGCGATGGCGGCTACACCTTC,CAWSDGGYTF
TRBV21-1,TRBJ2-7,NA,NA,TGTGCCCGCAAGGCGAGGAGGATCGGGCAGTACTTC,CARKARRIGQYF
TRBV7-2,TRBJ2-3,NA,NA,TGTGCCAGCCGGGGCCCTCCATCGGATACGCAGTATTTT,CASRGPPSDTQYF
TRBV12-3/TRBV12-4,TRBJ1-5,NA,NA,TGTGCCAGCAGCCTAAGTCAGCCCCAGCATTTT,CASSLSQPQHF
TRBV15,TRBJ2-3,TRBD1,NA,TGTGCCACCAGCAGAGAAACCGGGACAGTCACAGATACGCAGTATTTT,CATSRETGTVTDTQYF
TRBV11-2,TRBJ1-5,TRBD1,NA,TGTGCCAGCAGCTTATCGGACAGGACGGAGCCCCAGCATTTT,CASSLSDRTEPQHF
TRBV19,TRBJ2-3,NA,NA,TGTGCCAGTAGTCGTACTGGGCAGGGAAGCACAGATACGCAGTATTTT,CASSRTGQGSTDTQYF
TRBV12-3/TRBV12-4,TRBJ1-2,NA,once,TGTGCCAGCAGTTTGAATTGGGAAAGCACCTTC,CASSLNWESTF
TRBV7-2,TRBJ2-1,NA,NA,TGTGCCAGCAGCTCTTGGGGTGAGCAGTTCTTC,CASSSWGEQFF
TRBV27,TRBJ2-2,NA,few,TGTGCCAGCAAAAAATCCCTGGACCTCACCGGGGAGCTGTTTTTT,CASKKSLDLTGELFF
TRBV7-7,TRBJ2-1,TRBD2,NA,TGTGCTAGCAGCTTAGTGGGAGGGCCAATCCATGAGCAGTTCTTC,CASSLVGGPIHEQFF
TRBV6-6,TRBJ1-4,NA,NA,TGTGCCAGCAGTTACCTAACAGACCATAATGAAAAACTGTTTTTT,CASSYLTDHNEKLFF
TRBV18,TRBJ1-1,NA,NA,TGTGCCAGCTCACCGGTAGGGGCAATGAACACTGAAGCTTTCTTT,CASSPVGAMNTEAFF
TRBV5-4,TRBJ2-6,NA,NA,TGTGCCAGCAGCTTGAGGTTCTCTGGGGCCAACGTCCTGACTTTC,CASSLRFSGANVLTF
TRBV29-1,TRBJ2-2,NA,NA,TGCAGCGTTGCTTCGGCCCTTCACACCGGGGAGCTGTTTTTT,CSVASALHTGELFF
TRBV3-1/TRBV3-2,TRBJ2-7,TRBD1,NA,TGTGCCAGCAGCCAAGGATTACAGGGGAACGAGCAGTACTTC,CASSQGLQGNEQYF
TRBV7-7,TRBJ2-2,TRBD1,once,TGTGCTAGCAGCGCAATACGGACAGGGTATCTCGGGGAGCTGTTTTTT,CASSAIRTGYLGELFF
TRBV2,TRBJ2-5,NA,NA,TGTGCCAGCAGTGAAGCGCTTTTAGGGGAGACCCAGTACTTC,CASSEALLGETQYF
TRBV24-1,TRBJ2-5,NA,NA,TGTGCCACCAGTGGGGGGATCGAAGAGACCCAGTACTTC,CATSGGIEETQYF
TRBV2,TRBJ2-1,TRBD2,once,TGTGCCAGCAGTGCCACTAGCGGATACAATGAGCAGTTCTTC,CASSATSGYNEQFF
TRBV6-5,TRBJ2-7,NA,NA,TGTGCCAGCAGACCAGGGGATGGCGAGCAGTACTTC,CASRPGDGEQYF